Sequencing of this TCR beta chain was carried out in a study of T cells in Graves' hyperthyroidism and ophthalmopathy. Germline-derived CDR1 and CDR2 are MDHEN and SYDVKM. J was trimmed by 7 bases and V by 10 bases; bases with no gene match: 7. The CDR3 is made up of 11 amino acids. The sample holds many counts of this clonotype. RNA transcripts served as the template for amplifying TCR beta CDR3 regions. HTBI primers were employed in a first-round RT-PCR of the TCR CDR3. TCRdb reanalysed the multiplex PCR reads using MiXCR and keeps one entry per CDR3 protein. The sample comprises some 490,000 distinct CDR3 sequences, about 15% of which are singletons, and about 29% rests with the top ten.

The V gene is TRBV28, the J gene TRBJ2-7; 7 bases are a match to TRBD1. The sample comprised blood. The TCR comes from a young woman with Graves' ophthalmopathy. The CDR3 DNA follows: TGTGCCACCCGACAGGGCCAGGAGCAGTACTTC. Translated: CATRQGQEQYF.